These 6 T cell receptor beta chains were all obtained from the same sample, sequenced in a study of blood T cell repertoires in COVID-19. Clones were sequenced by immunoSEQ multiplex PCR, and TCRdb holds only the in-frame ones, with some missing. In the table there are around 60,000 clones, around 89% of which are singletons. The sample comprised peripheral blood. These receptors all stem from a woman aged 60-70 years with active COVID-19.

The CDR3 loop is CASSVLDNSYNSPLHF. The CDR3 DNA is TGTGCCAGCAGCGTCCTGGACAACTCCTATAATTCACCCCTCCACTTT. This chain connects TRBV9 to TRBJ1-6, with D possibly being TRBD1 (5 bases). CDR1 SGDLS and CDR2 YYNGEE come from the germline V gene. There are 16 residues in the CDR3. V lost 2 bases and J 0 bases, leaving 9 bases between the germline ends. The full variable domain, completed using reference TRBV9 and TRBJ1-6, is DSGVTQTPKHLITATGQRVTLRCSPRSGDLSVYWYQQSLDQGLQFLIQYYNGEERAKGNILERFSAQQFPDLHSELNLSSLELGDSALYFCASSVLDNSYNSPLHFGNGTRLTVT.

V gene TRBV2 combines with J gene TRBJ1-1; D not certain. Trimming pared 1 base from V and 6 bases from J, leaving 3 bases between. The germline V gene has CDR1 SNHLY and CDR2 FYNNEI. The CDR3 is made up of 11 amino acids. Here the CDR3 reads CASSEDSEAFF. For the CDR3, the DNA is TGTGCCAGCAGTGAAGACTCTGAAGCTTTCTTT.

The chain combines TRBV30 with TRBJ1-2; 7 nucleotides match TRBD1. The CDR3 is made up of 13 amino acids. Germline V gives CDR1 GTSNPN, CDR2 SVGIG (reference sequence). Losses at the gene ends were 8 bases for V and 3 bases for J; bases not matched to a gene: 9. The CDR3, as DNA: TGTGCCGGATCAGGGGGAGGTCACTATGGCTACACCTTC. Amino acid sequence: CAGSGGGHYGYTF.

The gene calls are TRBV23-1 and TRBJ1-5; the D gene is possibly TRBD1 (5 bases). TRBV23-1 is marked as an open reading frame, function uncertain. Between the trimmed V and J ends, which lost 4 bases and 0 bases, there was a span of 7 bases. The CDR3 runs 14 residues. The CDR3 sequence: CASSRRDSNQPQHF. The CDR3 DNA is TGCGCCAGCAGTCGCAGGGATAGCAATCAGCCCCAGCATTTT.

This clone was observed a handful of times. This chain links TRBV7-9 with TRBJ2-7; no clear D. Germline assignment: CDR1 SEHNR and CDR2 FQNEAQ (reference sequence). The V gene lost 3 bases and the J gene lost 6 bases, with 12 bases spanning the gap. The CDR3 runs to 13 residues. The CDR3 is CASSFDQIAEQYF. CDR3 coding DNA: TGTGCCAGCAGCTTTGATCAGATAGCCGAGCAGTACTTC.

The table lists this clone with a few counts. V gene TRBV2 combines with J gene TRBJ2-7; D not certain. V lost 7 bases and J 5 bases, leaving 12 bases between the germline ends. The length of the CDR3 is 12 residues. Germline V gene lookup returns CDR1 SNHLY and CDR2 FYNNEI. CDR3 sequence: CASMRLIHEQYF. The CDR3 DNA reads TGTGCCAGCATGAGGCTAATCCACGAGCAGTACTTC.